This T cell receptor (beta chain) comes out of a study of OX40 agonist ivuxolimab in advanced cancers. Whole-study context: The patients' treatment was ivuxolimab, an agonistic anti-OX40 (CD134) antibody. Partial response was recorded in three patients: one hepatocellular carcinoma and two cutaneous melanoma cases.

Overall study results and limits: More expanded clones were seen, on average, in CD8+ T cells than in CD4+.

Here immunoSEQ multiplex PCR was the method, and the copy in TCRdb shows in-frame clones only, minus some. The sample contains 70,000 to 95,000 clones, around 90% of which appear only once. Remarks on this clone: What it recognizes is unknown.

The sequencing here drew on CD4+ or CD8+ T cells sorted from blood, taken in a trial of the OX40 agonist ivuxolimab. This sequence was found in an adult with an advanced solid tumor such as melanoma, head and neck, liver or kidney cancer.

The CDR3 protein is CASSPIRSADTQYF. The CDR3 DNA sequence: TGTGCCAGCAGCCCAATTCGGAGCGCAGATACGCAGTATTTT. This chain connects TRBV7-7 to TRBJ2-3; unclear D gene. V shed 5 bases and J shed 4 bases, with 13 bases lying between them. Germline values: CDR1 SSHAT, CDR2 FNYEAQ (reference sequence). The CDR3 totals 14 residues.